The source of this T cell receptor beta chain is a study of identical twins. Study-wide points: Insertions ran lower in abundant cord blood beta clonotypes, though not in memory repertoires. The authors drew conclusions from cross-sectional statistical analysis rather than following the same donors.

Germline V lookup: CDR1 SGDLS, CDR2 YYNGEE. Unmatched junction bases numbered 5, after V lost 0 bases and J lost 0 bases. This CDR3 spans 16 amino acids. Each CDR3 protein gets one entry after TCRdb re-called the 5' RACE reads with MiXCR. The sample lists 500,000 to 600,000 distinct CDR3 sequences; 20% to 25% were seen once. Notes on this clonotype: Its antigen remains unidentified.

This same sample was also part of a study on T cells expressing NK-cell markers.

This receptor was obtained from a woman between 18 and 30 years old in good health. The chain uses TRBV9 and TRBJ2-7; 8 nucleotides agree with TRBD1. What was sequenced was CD4+ T cells sorted from blood. CDR3 residues: CASSVGGTGGSYEQYF. As DNA, the CDR3 is TGTGCCAGCAGCGTAGGAGGGACAGGCGGCTCCTACGAGCAGTACTTC.